This T cell receptor beta chain was found in a study of blood T cell repertoires in COVID-19. Overall study: Sites in the United States, Italy and Spain provided acute and convalescent COVID-19 samples. In each case, the material was cDNA or gDNA derived from T cells, B-cell-depleted T cells, or PBMCs.

Trimming left V 0 bases short and J 8 bases short, with 18 bases between. This CDR3 contains 16 residues. Germline loops: CDR1 SGDLS, CDR2 YYNGEE. As processed by the authors: Reference gene primer amplification in the assay estimated nucleated cell counts. The data were produced by immunoSEQ multiplex PCR, yet TCRdb's version contains in-frame clones alone and is incomplete. For V, J and clone size, that table is used; D and trimming come from the DNA. The sample contains under 300,000 clones, about 83% of which appear only once. The sample comprised peripheral blood. The J gene is TRBJ2-1, the V gene TRBV9, with D maybe TRBD1 (5 bases). The sequence was collected from a woman between 45 and 65 years old who had recovered from COVID-19. CDR3 bases: TGTGCCAGCAGCGTAGGAGCTGGTATGGCACAGGATGAGCAGTTCTTC. Amino acids: CASSVGAGMAQDEQFF.